The T cell receptor beta chain under discussion was sequenced for a study of beta chain features in type 1 diabetes listed by TCRdb under 2018. Some background on the complete study: Mean age, gender distribution, total cell number and subset yield did not differ between patients and healthy donors. Whereas all 30 or so donors provided naive and central memory subsets, regulatory and stem cell-like memory subsets were isolated from just 8 patients and roughly 8 healthy donors. In the study, recently diagnosed type 1 diabetes patients and matched healthy donors were compared on the TCRB repertoires of their sorted circulating CD4+ T cell subsets. A total of roughly 100 million sorted cells were examined across all samples, and the number of cells per subset was strongly correlated with RNA yield. Points the paper makes about the study in general: Fewer insertions and more nucleotide deletions at VDJ recombination sites were observed in patients with type 1 diabetes, implying thymic rearrangement abnormalities. The naive, central memory and regulatory TCRB repertoires appeared to resemble one another more closely among patients than among healthy donors. Shorter templates might be favored by PCR, yet because patient and control samples were amplified and corrected together, any such skew would affect both groups equally. In all four CD4+ subsets, TCRB CDR3 length was moderately but significantly shorter in type 1 diabetes patients. HLA sub-analyses involved small numbers of individuals, so any influence of HLA type on TCRB rearrangement remained unresolved. Sequencing cDNA rather than genomic DNA could over-represent highly expressing activated cells, although activation and CD3 levels did not differ between groups.

The entire isolated RNA was reverse transcribed using the High Capacity cDNA Reverse Transcription Kit, and thus expressed TCRB transcripts were sequenced. Deep immunoSEQ sequencing was performed on naive, central memory and regulatory T cell samples, with an average of around 3.4 million total reads per sample. After sorted cells were lysed in RLT buffer, RNA was extracted with DNase-treated RNeasy Micro or Mini kits, with the choice depending on cell number. Each cell subset was processed on its own to prevent cross-contamination, while patient and healthy donor samples were processed together. TCRB sequences were amplified from cDNA with the immunoSEQ multiplex PCR, producing 87-bp fragments spanning the CDR3 region. The amplicons were sequenced using the Illumina HiSeq platform. The original methods were these. PCR bias was computationally corrected using synthetic template baselines, reads within Hamming distance 2 were collapsed, and singletons that could not be merged were discarded. Reads were aligned to IMGT to assign V, D and J genes, CDR3 length, and insertions or deletions at six rearrangement sites. Within each subset, clonotype counts were normalized to sorted cell number, and only after that were true diversity and Gini coefficients computed with the tcR R package. The overlap coefficient, calculated on TCRB nucleotide sequences, was used to quantify repertoire sharing. Out-of-frame TCRB sequences from naive cells were analyzed to stand in for the pre-selection repertoire. The table comes from immuneACCESS by way of TCRdb, which keeps in-frame sequences with V and J called. Part of the clones is missing from these tables; in studies checked, under half for an unresolved V gene and the rest for unknown reasons. V and J calls and clone size are given by that table; D and trimming were obtained from the DNA. This sample has fewer than 650,000 clones in its table, and less than 20% of those were observed once. About 0.086% of the sample lies in the top ten.

V is pared back by 6 bases and J by 5 bases, with 13 bases lying between the germline termini. Via the germline V gene (reference sequence), CDR1 is MNHEY and CDR2 SMNVEV. From the cysteine up to the phenylalanine, the CDR3 has a length of 13 residues. Only the CDR3 portion is preserved as DNA: 39 bases, with reading frame beginning at the first base. From each donor, a single peripheral blood sample of about 110 mL on average was drawn into heparinised tubes. Naive, central memory, regulatory and stem cell-like memory CD4+ T cells were sorted on a BD FACSAria II using a panel including CD45RO, CCR7, CD25, CD127, CD95 and CD27. Purity was above 95% for every sorted population. PBMCs were isolated right away by Lymphoprep density gradient centrifugation and were stained directly, without culture. So that batch effects would be minimized, each experiment stained and sorted samples in pairs, pairing one healthy donor with one patient.

Concerning this clone itself: This receptor's antigen is unknown. Nothing much larger sits one base from this clone, and base qualities are not available.

The sequence is built from TRBV27 and TRBJ1-1; no D gene is confidently identified. This clonotype was sampled from a man between 18 and 35 years old in good health. Sequencing used naive CD4+ T cells from blood. Interpreted using the paper, the cell subset or site label stands for: true naive CD4+ T cells. The CDR3 is CASRGRLRTEAFF. The DNA sequence is given as TGTGCCAGCAGGGGCCGTTTGAGAACTGAAGCTTTCTTT.